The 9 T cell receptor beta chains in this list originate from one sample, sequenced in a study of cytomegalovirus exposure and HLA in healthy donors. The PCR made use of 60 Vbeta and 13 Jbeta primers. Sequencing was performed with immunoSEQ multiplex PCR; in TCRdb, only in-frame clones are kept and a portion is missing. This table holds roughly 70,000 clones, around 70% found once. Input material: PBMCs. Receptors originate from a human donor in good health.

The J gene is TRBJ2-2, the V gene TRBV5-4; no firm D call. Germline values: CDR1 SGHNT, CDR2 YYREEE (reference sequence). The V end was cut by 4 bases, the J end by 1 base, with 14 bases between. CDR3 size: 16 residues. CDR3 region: CASSPPPPGNTGELFF. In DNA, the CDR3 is TGTGCCAGCAGCCCACCCCCACCAGGGAACACCGGGGAGCTGTTTTTT.

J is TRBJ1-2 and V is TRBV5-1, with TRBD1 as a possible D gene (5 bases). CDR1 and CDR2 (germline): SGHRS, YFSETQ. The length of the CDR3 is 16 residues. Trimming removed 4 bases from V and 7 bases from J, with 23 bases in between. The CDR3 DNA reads TGCGCCAGCAGCCCTTATTACTCGGGACTGGGACGTGGCTACACCTTC. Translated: CASSPYYSGLGRGYTF.

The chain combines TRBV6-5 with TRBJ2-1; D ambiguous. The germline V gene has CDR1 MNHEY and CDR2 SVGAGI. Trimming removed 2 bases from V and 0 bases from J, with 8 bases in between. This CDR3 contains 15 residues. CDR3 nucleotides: TGTGCCAGCAGTTACACTCGTAGCTCCTACAATGAGCAGTTCTTC. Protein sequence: CASSYTRSSYNEQFF.

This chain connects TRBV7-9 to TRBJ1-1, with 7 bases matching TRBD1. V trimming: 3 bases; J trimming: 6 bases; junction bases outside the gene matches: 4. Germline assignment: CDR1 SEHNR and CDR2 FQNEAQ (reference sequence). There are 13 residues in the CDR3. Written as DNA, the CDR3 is TGTGCCAGCAGCTTCCCGGGACAGTCTGAAGCTTTCTTT. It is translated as CASSFPGQSEAFF. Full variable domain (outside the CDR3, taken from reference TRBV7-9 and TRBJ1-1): DTGVSQNPRHKITKRGQNVTFRCDPISEHNRLYWYRQTLGQGPEFLTYFQNEAQLEKSRLLSDRFSAERPKGSFSTLEIQRTEQGDSAMYLCASSFPGQSEAFFGQGTRLTVV.

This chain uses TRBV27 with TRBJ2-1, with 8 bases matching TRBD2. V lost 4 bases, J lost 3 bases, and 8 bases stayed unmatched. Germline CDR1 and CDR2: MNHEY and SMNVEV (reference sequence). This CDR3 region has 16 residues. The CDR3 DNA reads TGTGCCAGCAGTTCAATACTAGCGGTAGGCTACAATGAGCAGTTCTTC. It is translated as CASSSILAVGYNEQFF.

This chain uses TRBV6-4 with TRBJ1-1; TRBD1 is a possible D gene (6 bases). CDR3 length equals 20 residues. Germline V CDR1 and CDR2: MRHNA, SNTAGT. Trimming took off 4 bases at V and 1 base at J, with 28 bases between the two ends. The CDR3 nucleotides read TGTGCCAGCAGTGGGCTGATATGGCGAGACAGGTGGGAAGCGAACACTGAAGCTTTCTTT. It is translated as CASSGLIWRDRWEANTEAFF.

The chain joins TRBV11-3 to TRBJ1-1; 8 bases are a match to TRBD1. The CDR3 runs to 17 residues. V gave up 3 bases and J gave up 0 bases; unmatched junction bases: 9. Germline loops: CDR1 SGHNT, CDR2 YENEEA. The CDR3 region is CASSFSGQGGMNTEAFF. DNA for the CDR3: TGTGCCAGCAGCTTTTCCGGACAGGGAGGAATGAACACTGAAGCTTTCTTT.

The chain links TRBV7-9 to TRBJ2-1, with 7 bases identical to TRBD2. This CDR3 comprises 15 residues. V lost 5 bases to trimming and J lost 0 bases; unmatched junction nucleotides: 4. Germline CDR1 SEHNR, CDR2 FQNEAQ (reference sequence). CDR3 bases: TGTGCCAGCAGCCCATCGGGGGGCTCCTACAATGAGCAGTTCTTC. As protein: CASSPSGGSYNEQFF.

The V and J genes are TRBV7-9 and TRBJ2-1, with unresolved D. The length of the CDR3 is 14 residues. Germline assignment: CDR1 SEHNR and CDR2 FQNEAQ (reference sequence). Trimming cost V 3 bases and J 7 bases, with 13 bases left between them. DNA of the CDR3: TGTGCCAGCAGCTTCTCCTTTACTCAAAATGAGCAGTTCTTC. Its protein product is CASSFSFTQNEQFF.